These 12 T cell receptor beta chains originate from one sample sequenced in a study of T-cell memory formation after mild COVID-19. Each CDR3 protein is one row after TCRdb ran MiXCR on the 5' RACE reads. This repertoire shows approximately 350,000 distinct CDR3 sequences, 10% to 15% found once; its top ten account for about a fifth. Input material: PBMCs or a T cell subset sorted from them (not recorded which). The receptors derive from a man aged 18 to 29 who had mild COVID-19 (a few samples of this study predate the infection). Cell type and time point are not known.

This clonotype has ten or more counts. The V gene is TRBV6-2 or TRBV6-3, the J gene TRBJ2-7; TRBD1 matches 10 bases. The junction had 4 bases not matched to a gene; V was cut back by 4 bases and J by 1 base. The V gene's germline CDR1 is MNHEY and CDR2 SVGEGT. This CDR3 has 15 amino acids. The chain's CDR3 is CASSSWDRGSYEQYV. Written as DNA, the CDR3 is TGTGCCAGCAGTTCCTGGGACAGGGGTTCCTACGAGCAGTACGTC.

This clonotype was recorded a few times. The rearrangement links TRBV4-1 to TRBJ2-4; 10 nucleotides line up with TRBD2. V was clipped by 4 bases and J by 0 bases; unmatched bases: 12. The CDR3 length is 19 residues. The V gene's germline CDR1 is MGHRA and CDR2 YSYEKL. The CDR3 nucleotides read TGCGCCAGCAGCCCGGGACTAGCGAGAGAATCTCTAGCCAAAAACATTCAGTACTTC. It encodes CASSPGLARESLAKNIQYF.

The J gene is TRBJ2-5, the V gene TRBV4-1; D may be TRBD1 (6 bases). CDR1 and CDR2 from the germline V gene are MGHRA and YSYEKL. CDR3 length: 14 amino acids. Deletions cut 0 bases from V and 5 bases from J, with 10 bases between. The CDR3 DNA is TGCGCCAGCAGCCAAGAACAGGGCGGGGAGACCCAGTACTTC. It yields the protein CASSQEQGGETQYF.

V is TRBV15 and J is TRBJ2-1; D is uncertain. In germline, CDR1 is LNHNV, CDR2 YYDKDF (reference sequence). This CDR3 region has 15 residues. The V end lost 4 bases, the J end lost 0 bases, and 10 bases lay between the germline ends. CDR3 DNA: TGTGCCACCAGCACCCAGACGACCTCCTACAATGAGCAGTTCTTC. Amino acids: CATSTQTTSYNEQFF. Full variable domain (missing parts from reference TRBV15 and TRBJ2-1): DAMVIQNPRYQVTQFGKPVTLSCSQTLNHNVMYWYQQKSSQAPKLLFHYYDKDFNNEADTPDNFQSRRPNTSFCFLDIRSPGLGDTAMYLCATSTQTTSYNEQFFGPGTRLTVL.

This clonotype was counted many times. The gene calls are TRBV11-2 and TRBJ2-3; 11 bases fit TRBD2. The CDR3 has 20 amino acids. V gave up 3 bases and J gave up 0 bases; unmatched junction bases: 14. The germline gives CDR1 SGHAT, CDR2 FQNNGV. The CDR3 here is CASSFRLSPGLAESTDTQYF. CDR3 coding DNA: TGTGCCAGCAGCTTCCGCCTTTCACCGGGACTAGCGGAGAGCACAGATACGCAGTATTTT.

The gene calls are TRBV5-1 and TRBJ1-1; tentative D call: TRBD1 (6 bases). The CDR3 has 14 amino acids. Germline CDR1 is SGHRS and CDR2 is YFSETQ. V lost 4 bases, J lost 5 bases, and 15 bases lay in between. The CDR3 is CASSVTGTGTEAFF. CDR3 nucleotide sequence: TGCGCCAGCAGCGTTACAGGGACGGGTACTGAAGCTTTCTTT.

The table lists this clonotype with many counts. The rearrangement joins TRBV20-1 to TRBJ1-1, with no clear D. This CDR3 comprises 12 residues. Trimming took 0 bases from V and 4 from J, leaving 6 bases between them. CDR1 is DFQATT, CDR2 SNEGSKA, per germline (reference sequence). The CDR3 coding sequence is TGCAGTGCTAGAGATCCGGGCACTGAAGCTTTCTTT. Amino acid sequence: CSARDPGTEAFF.

This clonotype was seen more than once but under ten times. The chain couples TRBV7-8 to TRBJ2-3; no clear D gene. Trimming removed 5 bases from V and 1 base from J, with 10 bases in between. The CDR3 extends over 14 amino acids. Germline V lookup: CDR1 SGHVS, CDR2 FQNEAQ. The chain's CDR3 is CASSPYVGTDTQYF. CDR3 nucleotide sequence: TGTGCCAGCAGCCCGTACGTGGGCACAGATACGCAGTATTTT.

A few counts support this clonotype. The chain employs TRBV12-3 or TRBV12-4 and TRBJ2-1; D not certain. This CDR3 is 12 amino acids long. The V and J ends lost 3 bases and 13 bases respectively, with 13 bases between them. The DNA of the CDR3 is TGTGCCAGCAGTTTGATTACCAGAGCCCAGTTCTTC. It translates to CASSLITRAQFF.

In its sample, this clonotype was seen a few times. The chain joins TRBV29-1 to TRBJ1-1; D is undetermined. V was shortened by 6 bases and J by 8 bases, with 19 bases between the two germline ends. Looked up from germline, CDR1 is SQVTM and CDR2 is ANQGSEA. The CDR3 runs 13 residues. In DNA, the CDR3 is TGCAGCGTGTATGACAACTACCTGGCAGAAGCTTTCTTT. This sequence encodes CSVYDNYLAEAFF.

This clonotype was detected a few times. The chain is built from TRBV4-3 and TRBJ2-4; D is unresolved. V was pared by 1 base and J by 0 bases, with 10 bases between. CDR3 size: 16 residues. Germline assignment: CDR1 LGHNA and CDR2 YSLEER. The CDR3 DNA reads TGCGCCAGCAGCCAAGGCGCAGGAAGAGCCAAAAACATTCAGTACTTC. Translation: CASSQGAGRAKNIQYF.

This clonotype was found a few times. V is TRBV12-3 or TRBV12-4 and J is TRBJ2-7; D may be TRBD1 (6 bases). CDR3 length: 13 amino acids. V was clipped by 2 bases and J by 9 bases, with 14 bases between them. The CDR3 DNA is TGTGCCAGCAGTTTAACGGGACAACAACGGCAGTACTTC. Translating it yields CASSLTGQQRQYF.